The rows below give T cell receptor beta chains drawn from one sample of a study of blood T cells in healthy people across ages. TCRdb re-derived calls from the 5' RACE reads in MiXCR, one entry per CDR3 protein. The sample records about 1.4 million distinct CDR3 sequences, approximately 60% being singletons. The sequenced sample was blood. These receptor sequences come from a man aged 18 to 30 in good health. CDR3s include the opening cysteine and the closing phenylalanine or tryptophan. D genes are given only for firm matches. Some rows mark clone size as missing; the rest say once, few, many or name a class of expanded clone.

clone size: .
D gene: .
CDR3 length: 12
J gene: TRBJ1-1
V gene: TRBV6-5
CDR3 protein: CASSYGSSEAFF
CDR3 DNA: TGTGCCAGCAGTTATGGCAGCTCTGAAGCTTTCTTT

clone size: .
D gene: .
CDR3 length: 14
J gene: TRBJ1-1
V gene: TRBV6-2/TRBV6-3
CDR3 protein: CASRFGGENTEAFF
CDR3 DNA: TGTGCCAGCCGATTCGGGGGGGAGAACACTGAAGCTTTCTTT

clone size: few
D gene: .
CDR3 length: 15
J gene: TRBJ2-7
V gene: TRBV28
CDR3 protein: CASSLPTVSSYEQYF
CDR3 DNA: TGTGCCAGCAGTTTACCTACCGTGAGCTCCTACGAGCAGTACTTC

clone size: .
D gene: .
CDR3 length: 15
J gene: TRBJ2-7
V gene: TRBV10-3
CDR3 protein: CAISESGEQTYEQYF
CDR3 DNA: TGTGCCATCAGTGAGTCTGGCGAACAGACTTACGAGCAGTACTTC

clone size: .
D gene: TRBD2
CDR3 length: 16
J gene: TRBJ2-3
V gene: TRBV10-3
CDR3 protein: CATGLGGTSGANTQYF
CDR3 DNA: TGTGCCACCGGACTAGGGGGGACTAGCGGGGCTAATACGCAGTATTTT

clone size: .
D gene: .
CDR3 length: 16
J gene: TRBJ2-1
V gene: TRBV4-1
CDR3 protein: CASSPQAGSTYNEQFF
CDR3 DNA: TGCGCCAGCAGCCCCCAAGCCGGGAGCACCTACAATGAGCAGTTCTTC

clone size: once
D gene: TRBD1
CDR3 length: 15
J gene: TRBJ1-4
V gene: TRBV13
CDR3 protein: CASTLSTGSGEKLFF
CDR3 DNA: TGTGCCAGCACCCTATCGACAGGGTCGGGAGAAAAACTGTTTTTT

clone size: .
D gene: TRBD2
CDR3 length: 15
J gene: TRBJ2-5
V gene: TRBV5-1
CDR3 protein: CASSYSGRAQETQYF
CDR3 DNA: TGCGCCAGCAGCTACAGCGGGAGGGCCCAAGAGACCCAGTACTTC

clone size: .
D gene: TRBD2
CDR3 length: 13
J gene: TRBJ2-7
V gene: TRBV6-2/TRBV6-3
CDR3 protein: CAPSGSGYNEQYF
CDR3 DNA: TGTGCCCCGAGCGGGAGTGGCTACAATGAGCAGTACTTC

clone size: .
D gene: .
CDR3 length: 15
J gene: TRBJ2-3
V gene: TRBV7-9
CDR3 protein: CASSLGSLGTDTQYF
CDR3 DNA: TGTGCCAGCAGCTTGGGGTCATTGGGTACAGATACGCAGTATTTT

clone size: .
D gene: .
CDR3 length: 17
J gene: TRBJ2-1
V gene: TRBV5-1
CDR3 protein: CASSQVPGEGSYNEQFF
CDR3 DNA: TGCGCCAGCAGCCAAGTCCCTGGGGAAGGGTCCTACAATGAGCAGTTCTTC

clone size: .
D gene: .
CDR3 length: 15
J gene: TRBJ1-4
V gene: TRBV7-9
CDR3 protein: CASSLDGDPSEKLFF
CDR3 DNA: TGTGCCAGCAGCTTAGACGGGGACCCAAGCGAAAAACTGTTTTTT

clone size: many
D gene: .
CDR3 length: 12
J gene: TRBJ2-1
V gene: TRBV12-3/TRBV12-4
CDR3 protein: CAAGPNYNEQFF
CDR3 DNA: TGTGCCGCGGGTCCCAATTACAATGAGCAGTTCTTC

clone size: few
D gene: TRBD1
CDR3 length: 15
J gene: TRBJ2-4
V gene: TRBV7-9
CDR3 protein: CASSTLTGAKNIQYF
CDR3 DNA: TGTGCCAGCAGCACACTGACAGGGGCCAAAAACATTCAGTACTTC

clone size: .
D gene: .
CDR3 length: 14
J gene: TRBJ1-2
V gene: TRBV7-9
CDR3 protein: CASSFEGVSYGYTF
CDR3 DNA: TGTGCCAGCAGCTTCGAAGGGGTGAGCTATGGCTACACATTC

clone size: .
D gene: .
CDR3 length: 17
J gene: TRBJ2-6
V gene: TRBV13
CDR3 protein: CASSPRRRASGANVLTF
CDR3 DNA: TGTGCCAGCAGCCCCCGAAGGAGGGCCTCTGGGGCCAACGTCCTGACTTTC

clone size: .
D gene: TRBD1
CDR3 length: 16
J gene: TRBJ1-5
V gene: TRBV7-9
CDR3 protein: CASSLEGQGNGQPQHF
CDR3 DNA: TGTGCCAGCAGCTTAGAGGGACAGGGTAACGGGCAGCCCCAGCATTTT

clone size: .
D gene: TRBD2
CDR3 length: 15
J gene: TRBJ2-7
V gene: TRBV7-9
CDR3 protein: CASSLGGSRTYEQYF
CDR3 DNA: TGTGCCAGCAGCTTAGGCGGGAGCAGGACCTACGAGCAGTACTTC

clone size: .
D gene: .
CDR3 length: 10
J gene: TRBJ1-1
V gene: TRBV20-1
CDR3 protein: CSAQGTEAFF
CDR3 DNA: TGCAGTGCTCAGGGCACTGAAGCTTTCTTT

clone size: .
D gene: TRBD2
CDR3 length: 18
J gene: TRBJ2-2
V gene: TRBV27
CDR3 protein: CASSRLGGGRGDPGELFF
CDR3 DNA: TGTGCCAGCAGTCGACTTGGAGGCGGGAGGGGTGACCCCGGGGAGCTGTTTTTT

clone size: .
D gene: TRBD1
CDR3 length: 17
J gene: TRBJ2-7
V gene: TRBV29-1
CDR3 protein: CSVLGLSSGQGTYEQYF
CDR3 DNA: TGCAGCGTTTTAGGGTTATCCTCGGGACAGGGAACCTACGAGCAGTACTTC

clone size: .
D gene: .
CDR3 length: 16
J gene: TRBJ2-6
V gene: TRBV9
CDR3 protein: CASSPTEVSGANVLTF
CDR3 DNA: TGTGCCAGCAGCCCCACGGAGGTTTCTGGGGCCAACGTCCTGACTTTC

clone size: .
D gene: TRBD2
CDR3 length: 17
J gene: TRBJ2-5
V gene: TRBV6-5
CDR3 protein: CASSSTLPGLAEETQYF
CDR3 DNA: TGTGCCAGCAGTTCCACCCTGCCGGGACTAGCGGAAGAGACCCAGTACTTC

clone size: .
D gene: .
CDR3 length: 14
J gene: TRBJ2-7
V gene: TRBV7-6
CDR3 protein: CASSPLGTPYEQYF
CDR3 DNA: TGTGCCAGCAGCCCGTTGGGCACCCCCTACGAGCAGTACTTC

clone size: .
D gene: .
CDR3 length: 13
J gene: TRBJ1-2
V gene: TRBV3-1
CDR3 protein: CASSQSQGDGYTF
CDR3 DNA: TGTGCCAGCAGCCAGTCACAGGGAGATGGCTACACCTTC

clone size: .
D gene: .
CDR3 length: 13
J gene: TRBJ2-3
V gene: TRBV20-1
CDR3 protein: CSASGGETDTQYF
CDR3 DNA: TGCAGTGCTAGCGGCGGGGAAACAGATACGCAGTATTTT

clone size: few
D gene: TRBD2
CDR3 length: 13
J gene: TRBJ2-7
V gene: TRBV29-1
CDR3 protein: CSAQTSGSYEQYF
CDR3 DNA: TGCAGCGCCCAGACTAGCGGGAGCTACGAGCAGTACTTC

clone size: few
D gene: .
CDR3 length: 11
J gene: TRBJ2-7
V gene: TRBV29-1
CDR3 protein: CSVNDLGEQYF
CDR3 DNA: TGCAGCGTGAACGACCTTGGCGAGCAGTACTTC

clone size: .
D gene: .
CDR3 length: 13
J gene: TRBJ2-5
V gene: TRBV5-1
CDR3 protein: CASSARQQETQYF
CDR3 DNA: TGCGCCAGTAGCGCTCGACAACAAGAGACCCAGTACTTC

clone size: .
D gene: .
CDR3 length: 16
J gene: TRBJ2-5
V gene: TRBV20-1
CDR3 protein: CSARDWEWGLQETQYF
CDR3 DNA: TGCAGTGCTAGAGATTGGGAGTGGGGCCTTCAAGAGACCCAGTACTTC

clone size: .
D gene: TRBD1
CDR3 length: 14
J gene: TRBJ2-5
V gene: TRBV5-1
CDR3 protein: CASSGQGSMETQYF
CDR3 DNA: TGCGCCAGCAGCGGACAGGGGTCGATGGAGACCCAGTACTTC

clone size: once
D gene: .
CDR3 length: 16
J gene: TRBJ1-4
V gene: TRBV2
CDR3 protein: CASSPSRALVTEKLFF
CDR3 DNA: TGTGCCAGCAGCCCAAGTCGGGCGCTCGTGACTGAAAAACTGTTTTTT

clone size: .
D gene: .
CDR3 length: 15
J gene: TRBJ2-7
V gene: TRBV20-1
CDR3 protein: CSARRLGSSSYEQYF
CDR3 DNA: TGCAGTGCTAGACGGTTGGGCAGTAGCTCCTACGAGCAGTACTTC

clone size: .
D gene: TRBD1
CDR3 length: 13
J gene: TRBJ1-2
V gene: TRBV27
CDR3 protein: CASSPWTGSGYTF
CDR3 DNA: TGTGCCAGCAGTCCCTGGACAGGGTCTGGCTACACCTTC

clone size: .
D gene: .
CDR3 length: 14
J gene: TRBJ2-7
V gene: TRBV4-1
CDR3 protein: CASSQDLLAHEQYF
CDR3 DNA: TGCGCCAGCAGCCAAGATCTACTAGCCCACGAGCAGTACTTC